This T cell receptor beta chain was captured in a study of blood T cells in healthy people across ages. General study results and limits: Estimated diversity across one million T cells was deemed an underestimate.

Concerning this clonotype: No antigen is known for it.

Through a sample-barcoded 5' primer and a J-beta primer mix, a second PCR was run for about 6 to 12 cycles. Paired-end reads containing CDR3 totaled no fewer than 2.5 million for each sample. TCRdb fed the 5' RACE reads into MiXCR, producing one record per CDR3 protein. The sample comprises 1.5 million or so distinct CDR3 sequences, approximately 42% of which are singletons, and less than 5% rests with the top ten. Material for sequencing was blood. The source is a woman between 18 and 29 years old in good health.

CDR3 sequence (DNA): TGTGCCAGCAGTTTATCCGCTGGGAATGGCTACACCTTC. Protein: CASSLSAGNGYTF. The chain employs TRBV27 and TRBJ1-2, with D unclear. CDR1 and CDR2 (germline): MNHEY, SMNVEV (reference sequence). The CDR3 consists of 13 residues. V lost 0 bases to trimming and J lost 6 bases, with 8 bases between them.